This TCR beta chain emerged from a study of CD8 T cells in ankylosing spondylitis. The sample holds many counts of this clonotype. Its antigen is currently unknown. Germline and junction disagree at one end, which may indicate a read error. Germline V gives CDR1 SQVTM, CDR2 ANQGSEA. The CDR3 has 12 residues. TCRdb re-derived calls from the 5' RACE reads in MiXCR, one entry per CDR3 protein. The sample shows 750,000 to 850,000 distinct CDR3 sequences, about 12% of them seen only once. Study conclusions and caveats: There was a TCR beta motif, made of eight highly homologous variants, that appeared characteristic of ankylosing spondylitis blood.

The source of this sequence is a male donor with ankylosing spondylitis. Sample: blood, either unsorted or a sorted T cell fraction (not recorded which). This chain connects TRBV29-1 to TRBJ1-1; a weak D match, TRBD1 (5 bases). The CDR3 DNA is TGCAGCGGTGAACAGGAGGTCACTGAAGCTTTCTTT. It translates to CSGEQEVTEAFF.